This TCR beta chain was obtained from a study of blood T cell repertoires in COVID-19. Profiling relied on immunoSEQ multiplex PCR, and the TCRdb table lists in-frame clones only, not all of them. The sample records some 80,000 clones, roughly four fifths being singletons. Germline loops: CDR1 MNHNY, CDR2 SVGAGI (reference sequence). V trimming: 6 bases; J trimming: 6 bases; junction bases outside the gene matches: 10. CDR3 length: 15 amino acids. The specimen sequenced was peripheral blood. This TCR was recovered from a human donor in a cohort sampled during active COVID-19. The rearrangement links TRBV6-6 to TRBJ2-3; 9 nucleotides align to TRBD1. CDR3 DNA sequence: TGTGCCAGCAGAAGAACAGGGGGCGAGAGTGATACGCAGTATTTT. This encodes CASRRTGGESDTQYF.